A selection of T cell receptor beta chains follows, all from one sample in a study of radiation and T cells in renal cell carcinoma. Repertoires were generated with immunoSEQ multiplex PCR, while TCRdb's copy carries only in-frame clones and drops some. The sample holds approximately 75,000 clones, roughly 87% seen once. The material sequenced was blood, taken from a patient whose treatment included radiotherapy and nephrectomy. These receptor sequences come from a man between 60 and 75 years old with renal cell carcinoma. Each CDR3 is given with its conserved first and last residue. The order of the fields is V gene, clone size, J gene, D gene, CDR3 protein, CDR3 DNA. A D gene is named only where the DNA matches it firmly. Only some rows state a clone size, as once, few, many or a class for expanded clones.

TRBV6-1,few,TRBJ2-3,TRBD2,CASSDGRATDTQYF,TGTGCCAGCAGTGACGGGAGGGCCACAGATACGCAGTATTTT
TRBV7-9,NA,TRBJ2-1,TRBD2,CASSRWTSERNNEQFF,TGTGCCAGCAGCCGCTGGACTAGCGAACGCAACAATGAGCAGTTCTTC
TRBV14,NA,TRBJ2-1,NA,CASSQGPYNEQFF,TGTGCCAGCAGCCAGGGTCCATACAATGAGCAGTTCTTC
TRBV10-3,NA,TRBJ2-7,NA,CATRGGYEQYF,TGTGCCACCCGAGGGGGGTACGAGCAGTACTTC
TRBV28,NA,TRBJ2-5,NA,CASSPSEPQETQYF,TGTGCCAGCAGCCCCTCGGAACCCCAAGAGACCCAGTACTTC
TRBV28,few,TRBJ2-3,NA,CASSLRLQGADTQYF,TGTGCCAGCAGTTTACGACTCCAGGGTGCAGATACGCAGTATTTT
TRBV5-1,NA,TRBJ2-7,NA,CASSFGAYEQYF,TGCGCCAGCAGCTTCGGGGCCTACGAGCAGTACTTC
TRBV6-1,NA,TRBJ1-5,NA,CASSEGRNQPQHF,TGTGCCAGCAGTGAAGGCAGAAATCAGCCCCAGCATTTT
TRBV11-3,NA,TRBJ2-7,NA,CASSLDRYRDEQYF,TGTGCCAGCAGCTTAGATCGATACAGGGACGAGCAGTACTTC
TRBV2,NA,TRBJ1-6,NA,CASSWTDYSPLHF,TGTGCCAGCTCCTGGACAGACTATTCACCCCTCCACTTT
TRBV6-4,NA,TRBJ1-4,NA,CASKGRRERPATNEKLFF,TGTGCCAGCAAAGGGCGCAGGGAGAGACCCGCAACTAATGAAAAACTGTTTTTT
TRBV7-2,medium-sized,TRBJ2-1,TRBD1,CASSLTGGSYNEQFF,TGTGCCAGCAGCCTTACAGGGGGCTCCTACAATGAGCAGTTCTTC
TRBV5-6,NA,TRBJ2-1,TRBD2,CASSLVGSSGSVYNEQFF,TGTGCCAGCAGCTTGGTGGGGTCTAGCGGCTCAGTGTACAATGAGCAGTTCTTC
TRBV6-5,NA,TRBJ2-2,TRBD1,CASSFSYRGPGELFF,TGTGCCAGCAGTTTCTCCTACAGGGGGCCCGGGGAGCTGTTTTTT
TRBV11-2,NA,TRBJ2-7,TRBD1,CASSSKMTGKIGDEQYF,TGTGCCAGCAGCTCAAAAATGACAGGGAAGATAGGGGACGAGCAGTACTTC
TRBV2,NA,TRBJ1-2,TRBD1,CASRPGTGTANYGYTF,TGTGCCAGCAGACCCGGGACAGGGACGGCCAACTATGGCTACACCTTC
TRBV4-1,few,TRBJ2-5,NA,CASSQGGGVRSLETQYF,TGCGCCAGCAGCCAAGGGGGTGGGGTTCGGTCCCTAGAGACCCAGTACTTC
TRBV4-1,NA,TRBJ2-3,TRBD2,CASRPGLAGFVSSTDTQYF,TGCGCCAGCAGACCGGGACTAGCGGGTTTCGTATCTAGCACAGATACGCAGTATTTT